This TCR beta chain was observed in a study of T-cell memory formation after mild COVID-19. V dropped 0 bases and J dropped 4 bases, with 10 bases sitting between them. The CDR3 spans 14 residues. Germline-derived CDR1 and CDR2 are DFQATT and SNEGSKA (reference sequence). Libraries for TCRalpha and TCRbeta carried sample barcodes and unique molecular identifiers via 5'RACE. TCRdb re-called the 5' RACE reads through MiXCR, storing one row per CDR3 protein. Of 150,000 to 200,000 distinct CDR3 sequences in the sample, 11% were seen once. The receptor's source is a man aged 18 to 30 who had mild COVID-19 (a few samples of this study predate the infection). Cell type and time point are not known. The chain employs TRBV20-1 and TRBJ1-5; a weak D match, TRBD1 (5 bases). The source material was PBMCs or a T cell subset sorted from them (not recorded which). Here the CDR3 reads CSAREGQANQPQHF. CDR3 nucleotide sequence: TGCAGTGCTAGAGAGGGGCAGGCGAATCAGCCCCAGCATTTT.